Presented here are 19 T cell receptor beta chains from one specimen sequenced in a study of shared clonotypes between healthy human individuals. Profiled with immunoSEQ multiplex PCR; TCRdb holds only in-frame clones, not every one. The table lists millions of clones, approximately 94% of them singletons, with more than 1.5% in the top ten. CD45RO-negative, CCR7-selected cells formed the naive CD8 fraction, which excluded terminally differentiated effector memory CD45RA+ cells. The sample comprised naive CD8+ T cells from PBMCs. The receptors derive from a man between 18 and 29 years old in good health. Some clones in this sample may be carry-over from other donors' samples.

The V gene is TRBV29-1, the J gene TRBJ1-4; weak D call: TRBD1 (5 bases). This CDR3 contains 17 residues. From germline, CDR1 is SQVTM and CDR2 ANQGSEA. V lost 0 bases and J 0 bases, leaving 14 bases between the germline ends. DNA of the CDR3: TGCAGCGTTGAAGATTTGTCGGACACCTCAACTAATGAAAAACTGTTTTTT. This codes for CSVEDLSDTSTNEKLFF.

The rearrangement joins TRBV2 to TRBJ2-1; no clear D. Trimming left V 3 bases short and J 2 bases short, with 11 bases between. The CDR3 extends over 15 amino acids. Per the germline V gene, CDR1 is SNHLY and CDR2 is FYNNEI. CDR3 sequence: CASSDFGIPYNEQFF. The CDR3 region has the DNA TGTGCCAGCAGTGATTTTGGGATCCCCTACAATGAGCAGTTCTTC.

The J gene is TRBJ2-3, the V gene TRBV5-8; D assignment may be TRBD1 or TRBD2 (6 bases each). Germline V gene lookup returns CDR1 SGHTS and CDR2 YDEGEE. This CDR3 contains 15 residues. Trimming removed 5 bases at V and 2 bases at J, with 15 bases between. CDR3 nucleotides: TGTGCCAGCAGAAAAGGAGGGGGTTACACAGATACGCAGTATTTT. Protein product: CASRKGGGYTDTQYF.

In its sample, this clone was seen a few times. The V gene is TRBV11-2, the J gene TRBJ1-1, with D uncertain. Germline V CDR1 and CDR2: SGHAT, FQNNGV. V lost 5 bases to trimming and J lost 6 bases, with 13 bases between them. The CDR3 contains 13 residues. The CDR3 region has the DNA TGTGCCAGCAGCCCTTGGTTAGGCGCTGAAGCTTTCTTT. It specifies CASSPWLGAEAFF.

This chain connects TRBV14 to TRBJ1-2, with D uncertain. The germline V gene has CDR1 SGHDN and CDR2 FVKESK. V gave up 4 bases and J gave up 4 bases, with 16 bases separating them. The length of the CDR3 is 15 residues. CDR3 residues: CASSLGRGRSYGYTF. For the CDR3, the DNA is TGTGCCAGCAGCCTCGGTAGAGGGAGGAGCTATGGCTACACCTTC.

The rearrangement links TRBV28 to TRBJ2-7, with D perhaps matching TRBD1 (6 bases). The CDR3 sequence is 16 residues long. V was cut by 2 bases and J by 4 bases, with 18 bases left in between. Germline V lookup: CDR1 MDHEN, CDR2 SYDVKM. The CDR3 loop reads CASSLSGMQGKYEQYF. DNA of the CDR3: TGTGCCAGCAGTTTAAGTGGTATGCAGGGGAAGTACGAGCAGTACTTC.

This chain links TRBV5-1 with TRBJ2-3; 9 nucleotides align to TRBD2. Germline V gene lookup returns CDR1 SGHRS and CDR2 YFSETQ. V gave up 4 bases and J gave up 4 bases; unmatched junction bases: 7. The CDR3 is made up of 15 amino acids. In DNA form, the CDR3 reads TGCGCCAGCAGCATGAAGCGGGAGGTAGCAGATACGCAGTATTTT. This gives the protein CASSMKREVADTQYF.

The sample holds one count of this clone. V is TRBV10-3 and J is TRBJ2-7, with 8 bases aligning to TRBD2. Germline loops: CDR1 ENHRY, CDR2 SYGVKD. The CDR3 spans 15 residues. Unmatched junction bases numbered 4, after V lost 3 bases and J lost 0 bases. The CDR3 region is CAISDPGGGSYEQYF. The CDR3 DNA reads TGTGCCATCAGTGACCCGGGGGGGGGCTCCTACGAGCAGTACTTC.

V is TRBV7-9 and J is TRBJ2-1; 11 bases agree with TRBD2. The CDR3 spans 16 residues. Germline V gene sequence: CDR1 SEHNR, CDR2 FQNEAQ (reference sequence). Trimming removed 4 bases from V and 2 bases from J; junction bases left unmatched: 4. The CDR3 DNA reads as TGTGCCAGCAGCTATACTAGCGGGAGAGCCTACAATGAGCAGTTCTTC. This codes for CASSYTSGRAYNEQFF.

The chain recombines TRBV28 with TRBJ2-4; D possibly corresponds to TRBD1 (7 bases). The germline gives CDR1 MDHEN, CDR2 SYDVKM. Between the trimmed V and J ends, which lost 7 bases and 6 bases, there was a span of 16 bases. CDR3 length: 14 amino acids. CDR3 residues: CASNKRRDRNIQYF. CDR3 bases: TGTGCCAGCAACAAACGGAGGGACAGAAACATTCAGTACTTC.

This sequence joins TRBV27 and TRBJ2-1; TRBD1 matches at 10 bases. This CDR3 comprises 14 residues. V was clipped by 9 bases and J by 4 bases; unmatched bases: 6. Germline lookup yields CDR1 MNHEY and CDR2 SMNVEV (reference sequence). CDR3 residues: CASTGTGAYNEQFF. The DNA of the CDR3 is TGTGCCAGTACCGGGACAGGGGCGTACAATGAGCAGTTCTTC.

This rearrangement joins TRBV19 to TRBJ2-7, with 7 bases that match TRBD2. The CDR3 length is 14 residues. The germline V gene has CDR1 LNHDA and CDR2 SQIVND (reference sequence). Germline trimming cut 10 bases from V and 0 bases from J; bases unmatched to any gene: 9. CDR3 DNA sequence: TGTGCCACCTTTCTAGCGGTCCACTCCTACGAGCAGTACTTC. Its translation: CATFLAVHSYEQYF.

The chain has TRBV15 and TRBJ1-3; no clear D gene. The V gene lost 5 bases and the J gene lost 2 bases, with 13 bases spanning the gap. Germline assignment: CDR1 LNHNV and CDR2 YYDKDF (reference sequence). The length of the CDR3 is 15 residues. CDR3 sequence (DNA): TGTGCCACCAGCCCGCGTATCGACCCTGGAAACACCATATATTTT. Amino acids: CATSPRIDPGNTIYF.

The chain carries TRBV29-1 and TRBJ2-7; 7 nucleotides align to TRBD1. This CDR3 spans 15 amino acids. CDR1 is SQVTM, CDR2 ANQGSEA, per germline. V trimming: 3 bases; J trimming: 1 base; junction bases outside the gene matches: 9. CDR3 sequence (DNA): TGCAGCGTTGAGTGGGGCCGGGACAGTTCCTACGAGCAGTACTTC. Its translation: CSVEWGRDSSYEQYF.

The CDR3 nucleotides read TGTGCCAGCTGGGGCCTGGAAAATAAACAGCTGAACTATGGCTACACCTTC. Its protein is CASWGLENKQLNYGYTF. This chain connects TRBV7-9 to TRBJ1-2; D may be TRBD1 (5 bases). Germline CDR1 is SEHNR and CDR2 is FQNEAQ (reference sequence). V was trimmed by 8 bases and J by 2 bases, leaving 24 bases between them. CDR3 length: 17 amino acids.

The CDR3 loop is CASSVSLAGRTGELFF. CDR3 nucleotide sequence: TGTGCCAGCAGCGTGAGCCTAGCGGGAAGAACCGGGGAGCTGTTTTTT. V is TRBV9 and J is TRBJ2-2, with TRBD2 identical over 9 bases. Germline V gene data show CDR1 as SGDLS and CDR2 as YYNGEE. This CDR3 is built from 16 residues. The J segment lost 5 bases and the V segment lost 2 bases, leaving 7 bases of the junction unmatched.

CDR3 protein: CASSPRDYASTDTQYF. In nucleotides, the CDR3 is TGTGCCAGCAGCCCCCGGGACTACGCTAGCACAGATACGCAGTATTTT. The chain employs TRBV28 and TRBJ2-3; 7 bases align to TRBD2. The CDR3 is 16 amino acids. Trimming removed 6 bases from V and 0 bases from J; junction bases left unmatched: 9. Germline CDR1 MDHEN, CDR2 SYDVKM.

This clone is a singleton in its sample. The genes are TRBV9 and TRBJ2-7; TRBD1 is a possible D gene (5 bases). The CDR3 consists of 14 residues. Trimming took 0 bases from V and 2 from J, leaving 9 bases between them. Germline V lookup: CDR1 SGDLS, CDR2 YYNGEE. DNA of the CDR3: TGTGCCAGCAGCGTAGATGTAGGGGCCTACGAGCAGTACTTC. This codes for CASSVDVGAYEQYF.

For this clone: Within the sample, other DNA sequences also encode this same CDR3. The V and J genes are TRBV5-1 and TRBJ2-7, with 9 bases matching TRBD1. Losses at the gene ends were 0 bases for V and 4 bases for J; bases not matched to a gene: 2. This CDR3 spans 14 amino acids. Germline V gene lookup returns CDR1 SGHRS and CDR2 YFSETQ. CDR3 region: CASSLGTGAYEQYF. The CDR3 DNA is TGCGCCAGCAGCTTGGGGACAGGGGCGTACGAGCAGTACTTC.